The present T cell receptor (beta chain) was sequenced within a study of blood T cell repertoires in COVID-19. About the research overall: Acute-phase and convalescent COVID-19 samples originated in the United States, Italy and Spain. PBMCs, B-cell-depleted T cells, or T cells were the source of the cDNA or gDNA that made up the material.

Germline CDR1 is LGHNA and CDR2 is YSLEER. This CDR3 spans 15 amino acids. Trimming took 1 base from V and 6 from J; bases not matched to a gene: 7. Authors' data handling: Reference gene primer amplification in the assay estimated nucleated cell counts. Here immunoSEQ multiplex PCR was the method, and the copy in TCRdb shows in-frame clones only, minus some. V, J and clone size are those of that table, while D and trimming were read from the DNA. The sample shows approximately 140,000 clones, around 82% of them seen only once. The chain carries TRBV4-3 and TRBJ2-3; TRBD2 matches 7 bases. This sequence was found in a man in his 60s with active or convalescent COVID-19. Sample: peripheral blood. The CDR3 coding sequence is TGCGCCAGCAGCCAAGGAACTGCGGGAGCCGATACGCAGTATTTT. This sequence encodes CASSQGTAGADTQYF.